The rows below give T cell receptor beta chains drawn from one sample of a study of glioma-infiltrating T cells. MiXCR was run by TCRdb on the multiplex PCR reads, yielding one entry per CDR3 protein. The profile covers about 110,000 distinct CDR3 sequences, with less than 30% appearing a single time and around a third taken by the ten largest. Sequencing input: glioma tissue, nonneoplastic brain tissue, or PBMCs (not recorded which). These receptor sequences come from a human donor with low-grade glioma or glioblastoma, undergoing nonglioma brain surgery, or in good health (not recorded which). CDR3s leave out the opening cysteine and the closing phenylalanine or tryptophan. Not every row has a clone size; where given, it reads once, few, many or a size class.

CDR3: ASSYARDRVTDTQY
J: TRBJ2-3
size: few
V: TRBV6-5

CDR3: SARDSPGGWEQY
J: TRBJ2-7
size: many
V: TRBV20-1

CDR3: ASQNTGAYEQY
J: TRBJ2-7
size: many
V: TRBV6-1

CDR3: ASSFTTSGRTDAQY
J: TRBJ2-3
size: .
V: TRBV7-3

CDR3: ASSLDSPADTQY
J: TRBJ2-3
size: many
V: TRBV5-1

CDR3: ASSVVDRPETDTQY
J: TRBJ2-3
size: few
V: TRBV9

CDR3: TYNEQF
J: TRBJ2-1
size: many
V: TRBV29-1

CDR3: ASSFPGTGSYGRNTEAF
J: TRBJ1-1
size: .
V: TRBV5-1

CDR3: ATSRDSVPGVEQY
J: TRBJ2-7
size: many
V: TRBV15

CDR3: ASATRSTDTQY
J: TRBJ2-3
size: many
V: TRBV5-1

CDR3: SAFQDLYTEAF
J: TRBJ1-1
size: many
V: TRBV20-1

CDR3: SVEMGTTYNEQF
J: TRBJ2-1
size: many
V: TRBV29-1

CDR3: ASKSFNQPQH
J: TRBJ1-5
size: many
V: TRBV2

CDR3: ASSLYGTGELF
J: TRBJ2-2
size: many
V: TRBV7-2

CDR3: ASSSRLAGQRKETQY
J: TRBJ2-5
size: many
V: TRBV28

CDR3: SAILEQGLLNPDAF
J: TRBJ1-1
size: .
V: TRBV20-1

CDR3: ASSDSTGSDEQY
J: TRBJ2-3
size: .
V: TRBV6-4

CDR3: ASRNEPVAYGYT
J: TRBJ1-2
size: .
V: TRBV27

CDR3: AWSLSRVNSPLH
J: TRBJ1-6
size: many
V: TRBV30

CDR3: ASTGTEAF
J: TRBJ1-1
size: many
V: TRBV28

CDR3: ASSYSVASGGTDTQY
J: TRBJ2-3
size: many
V: TRBV6-5

CDR3: SAKRAGGNQPQH
J: TRBJ1-5
size: .
V: TRBV20-1

CDR3: ASSPSQGYQETQY
J: TRBJ2-5
size: many
V: TRBV4-2

CDR3: ASSGGGGGHNQPQH
J: TRBJ1-5
size: many
V: TRBV27

CDR3: ASSLTRLAGGSLGSYNEQF
J: TRBJ2-1
size: many
V: TRBV7-2